The sample holds many counts of the clone carrying this T cell receptor beta chain. Its target is unknown. TCRbeta library construction was performed incorporating unique molecular identifiers. TCRdb analysed the PCR reads with MiXCR anew, one entry per CDR3 protein. The sample records 330,000 or so distinct CDR3 sequences, around 9.1% being singletons. Trimming cost V 2 bases and J 5 bases, with 12 bases left between them. The germline V gene encodes CDR1 DFQATT and CDR2 SNEGSKA (reference sequence). There are 13 residues in the CDR3. These data belong to a study of T-cell reconstitution after alpha-beta-depleted transplantation in children. Study-wide findings and caveats: Reported findings indicate that, about two months after transplant, alpha-beta T cells came from several hundred expanded clones, which were derived from non-depleted graft cells. Where some patients showed high TCRbeta diversity at day 60, it came from recipient T cells and thymic progenitors that had survived. Fresh T-cell production supplied most of the T-cell counts and diversity seen one year after transplant.

The rearrangement uses TRBV20-1 and TRBJ2-5; D unclear. This receptor was obtained from a boy under two years old with acute myeloid leukemia, due to receive a stem cell transplant. Sequenced material: PBMCs, taken before TCRalphabeta/CD19-depleted stem cell transplant. The CDR3 region is CSARSPLEETQYF. The CDR3 DNA sequence: TGCAGTGCTAGATCCCCGTTGGAGGAGACCCAGTACTTC.